This T cell receptor beta chain is from a study of CD8+ T cells in alopecia areata. cDNA prepared by RNA extraction and subsequent reverse transcription served as the template for sequencing. TCRdb's table, derived via immunoSEQ multiplex PCR, lists solely in-frame clones and lacks some. Of roughly 59,000 clones in the sample, around half were seen once. Trimming cost V 9 bases and J 4 bases, with 19 bases left between them. The germline CDR1 and CDR2 sequences are MDHEN and SYDVKM. CDR3 length equals 15 residues. Points from the study as a whole: Across lesional scalp, and particularly alopecia totalis/universalis, clonality surpassed that of normal scalp.

As to this clone: Its target is not known.

The TCR sequence derives from a human donor with alopecia areata. Sequences were derived from CD8+ T cells sorted from blood, sampled at week 0. The V call is TRBV28, the J call TRBJ1-5; no clear D gene. Here the CDR3 DNA reads TGTGCCAGTTCTCAAATTATGTCGGGGAATCAGCCCCAGCATTTT. Protein sequence: CASSQIMSGNQPQHF. The full variable domain, with the rest looked up from reference TRBV28 and TRBJ1-5, is DVKVTQSSRYLVKRTGEKVFLECVQDMDHENMFWYRQDPGLGLRLIYFSYDVKMKEKGDIPEGYSVSREKKERFSLILESASTNQTSMYLCASSQIMSGNQPQHFGDGTRLSIL.